This note documents a single T cell receptor (beta chain) sequence. Its cognate antigen is unknown. The source of the sample is a study of shared clonotypes between healthy human individuals. Study-level findings and limits: Naive subsets generally had larger estimated richness than memory subsets.

This table comes from immunoSEQ multiplex PCR, and its TCRdb copy is limited to in-frame clones, with some not included. This table has roughly 1,500,000 clones, just under 99% appearing once. The ends lost 4 bases at V and 1 base at J; junction bases unmatched: 6. CDR1 SGHDT and CDR2 YYEEEE come from the germline V gene. The CDR3 runs to 17 residues. This chain joins TRBV5-6 and TRBJ2-3, with 13 bases fitting TRBD2. The source of this sequence is a man between 25 and 39 years old in good health. Sequenced sample: naive CD4+ T cells sorted from blood. The sample's subset: CD45RA+ positively selected. In DNA, the CDR3 is TGTGCCAGCAGCGCCGGGACTAGCGGGGCCGGCACAGATACGCAGTATTTT. Amino acids: CASSAGTSGAGTDTQYF.